The sample holds many counts of the clone carrying this TCR beta chain. This entry belongs to a study of regulatory T cells in long-lasting Graves disease. Assembly of TCR beta libraries relied on iRepertoire HTBI primers together with Arm-PCR of CDR3 regions. In TCRdb, the multiplex PCR reads were re-called with MiXCR into one record per CDR3 protein. Found here are more than 400,000 distinct CDR3 sequences, about 16% of them singletons; the top ten hold about 10%. The sample's time point: newly diagnosed GD, antithyroid drugs for less than 3 months. RNA from PBMCs was the source of the TCR library. The CDR3 loop spans 13 amino acids. Germline CDR1 SNHLY, CDR2 FYNNEI. Trimming removed 4 bases from V and 2 bases from J, with 8 bases in between. These data were also filed under a second study, of T cells in Graves' hyperthyroidism and ophthalmopathy. That paper adds: Graves' hyperthyroidism was deemed stable given no ophthalmopathy progression within 18 months. With a duration under 2 months, the hyperthyroidism was newly diagnosed in patients aged 18 to 65. Exclusion of a patient resulted from uncontrolled infection, other autoimmune disease, pregnancy or lactation.

The sequenced sample was peripheral blood mononuclear cells (PBMCs), obtained at new diagnosis, from a patient treated with antithyroid drugs. The TCR was taken from a woman aged 25-40 years with Graves disease. The rearrangement links TRBV2 to TRBJ1-1; D gene ambiguous. CDR3 DNA sequence: TGTGCCAGCAGTGGAGACGGTAACACTGAAGCTTTCTTT. Amino acid sequence: CASSGDGNTEAFF.